The 10 T cell receptor beta chains given below trace back to one sample, sequenced in a study of blood T cell repertoires in COVID-19. Assay used: immunoSEQ multiplex PCR; TCRdb lists only in-frame clones, some missing. The sample comprises around 260,000 clones, around 86% of which are singletons, and roughly 4.9% rests with the top ten. Sequencing used peripheral blood. These receptors originate from an older woman with COVID-19, enrolled during active disease.

V is TRBV19 and J is TRBJ1-5; unclear D gene. This CDR3 has 15 amino acids. Germline assignment: CDR1 LNHDA and CDR2 SQIVND (reference sequence). V was trimmed by 6 bases and J by 3 bases, leaving 15 bases between them. CDR3 sequence: CASRERGRVNQPQHF. Here the CDR3 DNA reads TGTGCCAGTAGAGAGCGGGGTCGGGTCAATCAGCCCCAGCATTTT.

The chain is built from TRBV11-2 and TRBJ2-5; no clear D gene. Germline values: CDR1 SGHAT, CDR2 FQNNGV. There are 13 residues in the CDR3. Trimming left V 4 bases short and J 5 bases short, with 11 bases between. The CDR3 DNA is TGTGCCAGCAGCTCCGACGGGTTTGAGACCCAGTACTTC. It is translated as CASSSDGFETQYF.

The J gene is TRBJ1-2, the V gene TRBV20-1; D unclear. The CDR3 contains 10 residues. In germline, CDR1 is DFQATT, CDR2 SNEGSKA (reference sequence). V shed 7 bases and J shed 1 base, with 4 bases lying between them. Here the CDR3 DNA reads TGCAGTGGCAGTAACTATGGCTACACCTTC. Translated, it gives CSGSNYGYTF.

This clone appeared a single time. The gene calls are TRBV30 and TRBJ2-1; 13 bases are a match to TRBD2. The V and J ends lost 3 bases and 5 bases, in that order; junction bases with no gene match: 4. CDR3 length equals 15 residues. CDR1 GTSNPN and CDR2 SVGIG come from the germline V gene (reference sequence). The CDR3 nucleotides read TGTGCCTGGAGAAGAGGGACTAGCGGGAACAATGAGCAGTTCTTC. Its protein product is CAWRRGTSGNNEQFF.

This clone was seen just once. The chain employs TRBV7-6 and TRBJ2-5; TRBD2 aligns across 11 bases. CDR3 length equals 14 residues. V dropped 8 bases and J dropped 4; count of bases not matched to a gene: 6. Germline V gives CDR1 SGHVS, CDR2 FNYEAQ. CDR3 region: CASGGLAVGETQYF. The CDR3 coding sequence is TGTGCCAGCGGGGGACTAGCGGTAGGAGAGACCCAGTACTTC.

This clone was counted between two and nine times. The DNA for the CDR3 is TGTGCCAGCTCACAACTAGCGGGAGGCACCGGGGAGCTGTTTTTT. It translates to CASSQLAGGTGELFF. The V gene is TRBV18, the J gene TRBJ2-2, with TRBD2 matching over 12 bases. This CDR3 is 15 amino acids long. Germline V gene lookup returns CDR1 KGHSH and CDR2 LQKENI. The junction had 1 base not matched to a gene; V was cut back by 4 bases and J by 4 bases.

The CDR3 DNA sequence: TGTGCCAGCAGCCGACGGACAGGGGGGGTTGCCAAAAACATTCAGTACTTC. This sequence encodes CASSRRTGGVAKNIQYF. V is TRBV11-2 and J is TRBJ2-4; 10 bases match TRBD1. The CDR3 totals 17 residues. Germline CDR1 is SGHAT and CDR2 is FQNNGV. Unmatched junction bases numbered 8, after V lost 5 bases and J lost 1 base.

This clone was observed a few times. The chain employs TRBV9 and TRBJ1-4, with TRBD1 as a possible D gene (6 bases). Germline CDR1 is SGDLS and CDR2 is YYNGEE. This CDR3 comprises 15 residues. The V end lost 0 bases, the J end lost 7 bases, and 13 bases lay between the germline ends. The CDR3 here is CASSVAGGAFEKLFF. The CDR3 DNA follows: TGTGCCAGCAGCGTAGCGGGGGGGGCCTTTGAAAAACTGTTTTTT.

The table lists this clone with a few counts. The chain recombines TRBV18 with TRBJ2-7; TRBD2 agrees at 8 bases. This CDR3 is built from 15 residues. V lost 4 bases to trimming and J lost 8 bases; unmatched junction nucleotides: 13. Per germline, CDR1 KGHSH and CDR2 LQKENI. The CDR3 loop is CASSLLPGLESKQYF. DNA for the CDR3: TGTGCCAGCTCACTTTTGCCGGGACTAGAAAGTAAGCAGTACTTC.

V usage is TRBV27 and J usage is TRBJ1-4, with unresolved D. CDR3 length equals 15 residues. Germline loops: CDR1 MNHEY, CDR2 SMNVEV (reference sequence). V shed 5 bases and J shed 3 bases, with 13 bases lying between them. This CDR3 reads CASSAGLASNEKLFF. In DNA, the CDR3 is TGTGCCAGCAGTGCCGGACTGGCCTCTAATGAAAAACTGTTTTTT.